These 13 T cell receptor beta chains were sequenced from one sample in a study of cytomegalovirus exposure and HLA in healthy donors. The PCR ran on 60 Vbeta and 13 Jbeta primers. TCRdb's copy holds only in-frame clones and misses some; the assay was immunoSEQ multiplex PCR. The sample yields around 160,000 clones, around 79% seen once. Sequencing input: PBMCs. The source of these receptors is a male donor in good health and CMV-seropositive.

The V call is TRBV19, the J call TRBJ2-5; weak D call: TRBD1 (6 bases). The J call is uncertain, as TRBJ2-7 better fits the DNA end. The CDR3 contains 14 residues. CDR1 and CDR2 from the germline V gene are LNHDA and SQIVND (reference sequence). The CDR3 is CASSPGVPTYEQYF. In nucleotides, the CDR3 is TGTGCCAGTAGTCCAGGGGTCCCCACCTACGAGCAGTACTTC.

CDR3 amino acids: CAISRQGAYGYTF. The CDR3 DNA follows: TGTGCCATCAGTAGACAGGGGGCCTATGGCTACACCTTC. The chain uses TRBV10-3 and TRBJ1-2; 10 nucleotides agree with TRBD1. CDR3 length: 13 residues. Germline CDR1 reads ENHRY; CDR2 reads SYGVKD. Unmatched junction bases numbered 1, after V lost 5 bases and J lost 4 bases.

There are a few counts of this clone. In the same sample, other DNA sequences code for this CDR3. The CDR3 sequence: CASSLAGGANTGELFF. CDR3 in DNA: TGTGCCAGCAGCTTAGCGGGCGGGGCGAACACCGGGGAGCTGTTTTTT. The rearrangement links TRBV7-2 to TRBJ2-2; D might be TRBD2 (6 bases). With 0 bases removed from V and 0 bases from J, the gap between germline ends came to 8 bases. This CDR3 has 16 amino acids. Germline V lookup: CDR1 SGHTA, CDR2 FQGNSA.

The chain couples TRBV5-6 to TRBJ1-2; D is uncertain. Trimming left V 4 bases short and J 2 bases short, with 9 bases between. This CDR3 contains 13 residues. Per the germline V gene, CDR1 is SGHDT and CDR2 is YYEEEE. The DNA for the CDR3 is TGTGCCAGCAGCGTAACAGAGAACTATGGCTACACCTTC. Amino acid sequence: CASSVTENYGYTF.

This clone was counted between two and nine times. The rearrangement uses TRBV2 and TRBJ1-2, with 10 bases identical to TRBD1. The CDR3 loop spans 14 amino acids. The V segment lost 8 bases and the J segment 2 bases; nucleotides outside the gene matches: 5. Germline loops: CDR1 SNHLY, CDR2 FYNNEI. The CDR3 here is CASLGDRGNYGYTF. As DNA, the CDR3 is TGTGCCAGCCTGGGGGACAGGGGAAACTATGGCTACACCTTC. Based on the CDR3 plus reference TRBV2 and TRBJ1-2, the full variable domain is EPEVTQTPSHQVTQMGQEVILRCVPISNHLYFYWYRQILGQKVEFLVSFYNNEISEKSEIFDDQFSVERPDGSNFTLKIRSTKLEDSAMYFCASLGDRGNYGYTFGSGTRLTVV.

The chain employs TRBV6-5 and TRBJ1-2; D is possibly TRBD1 (5 bases). The V gene's germline CDR1 is MNHEY and CDR2 SVGAGI. Between the trimmed V and J ends, which lost 2 bases and 8 bases, there was a span of 18 bases. The CDR3 spans 15 residues. The CDR3 loop is CASSYLQAFKGGYTF. CDR3 DNA sequence: TGTGCCAGCAGTTACCTACAGGCCTTTAAGGGAGGCTACACCTTC.

To note about this clone: One end of the junction does not line up with germline, which may come from a read error. V usage is TRBV6-1 and J usage is TRBJ1-6; maybe TRBD1 (6 bases). The CDR3 consists of 15 residues. CDR1 MNHNS and CDR2 SASEGT come from the germline V gene. CDR3 in amino acids: CASILRDTRNSHLHF. Written as DNA, the CDR3 is TGTGCCAGCATACTCCGGGACACTCGTAATTCACACCTCCACTTT.

This chain links TRBV7-6 with TRBJ2-5; no firm D call. There are 11 residues in the CDR3. CDR1 is SGHVS and CDR2 is FNYEAQ in the germline V gene. Trimming left V 3 bases short and J 3 bases short, with 2 bases between. The CDR3 DNA reads as TGTGCCAGCAGCTTTAAAGAGACCCAGTACTTC. Translation: CASSFKETQYF.

This clone was counted once. The chain uses TRBV6-1 and TRBJ1-3, with a possible D match to TRBD1 (5 bases). This CDR3 spans 15 amino acids. Deletions cut 5 bases from V and 0 bases from J, with 11 bases between. CDR1 is MNHNS, CDR2 SASEGT, per germline. The CDR3 DNA reads as TGTGCCAGCAGTCCGGCGGGGGTCTCTGGAAACACCATATATTTT. Translated: CASSPAGVSGNTIYF.

The chain links TRBV5-8 to TRBJ2-7; maybe TRBD2 (5 bases). The germline V gene encodes CDR1 SGHTS and CDR2 YDEGEE. CDR3 length: 16 residues. V was clipped by 4 bases and J by 1 base, with 18 bases between them. The CDR3 region is CASSAPTFQRSYEQYF. In nucleotides, the CDR3 is TGTGCCAGCAGCGCTCCTACGTTCCAGCGGTCCTACGAGCAGTACTTC.

V usage is TRBV11-3 and J usage is TRBJ2-3, with D possibly TRBD1 on 5 matching bases. V lost 1 base and J lost 6, with 11 bases in between. The germline V gene encodes CDR1 SGHNT and CDR2 YENEEA. This CDR3 has 14 amino acids. For the CDR3, the DNA is TGTGCCAGCAGCTTAGGCCAGACAGACGATACGCAGTATTTT. Amino acids: CASSLGQTDDTQYF.

V and J are TRBV5-4 and TRBJ2-5, with 15 bases lining up with TRBD2. Per germline, CDR1 SGHNT and CDR2 YYREEE (reference sequence). V lost 1 base and J lost 0; bases outside the gene matches: 10. This CDR3 region has 20 residues. The CDR3 DNA is TGTGCCAGCAGCTTGAGGCCGGGACTAGCGGGGGGATTGTACCAAGAGACCCAGTACTTC. This codes for CASSLRPGLAGGLYQETQYF.

This chain uses TRBV5-4 with TRBJ1-4, with 9 positions matching TRBD1. The germline CDR1 and CDR2 sequences are SGHNT and YYREEE (reference sequence). J was trimmed by 7 bases and V by 7 bases; bases with no gene match: 8. The CDR3 is 14 amino acids. CDR3 bases: TGTGCCAGCCGGGACAGGGACAAGGGTGAAAAACTGTTTTTT. Encoded protein: CASRDRDKGEKLFF.